These T cell receptor beta chains were read from a single sample in a study of cytomegalovirus exposure and HLA in healthy donors. Clones were sequenced by immunoSEQ multiplex PCR, and TCRdb holds only the in-frame ones, with some missing. The repertoire holds 53,000 or so clones, about 81% seen once, with roughly 7% in the top ten. Sequencing was carried out using PBMCs. These receptors all stem from a man aged 25 to 40 in good health and CMV-seropositive. CDR3s include the opening cysteine and the closing phenylalanine or tryptophan.

CASSLGVGNSPLHF TRBJ1-6 TRBV27
CADSRDSSYEQYF TRBJ2-7 TRBV2
CASNPIAGGTDTQYF TRBJ2-3 TRBV28
CASSQVTGGVEAFF TRBJ1-1 TRBV4-3
CAIRQEMTGYTF TRBJ1-2 TRBV10-3
CASSLIWGQGTSYEQYF TRBJ2-7 TRBV27
CASSTRNNQETQYF TRBJ2-5 TRBV7-9
CASSGTGGSGYTF TRBJ1-2 TRBV2
CAISPSAGRGGETQYF TRBJ2-5 TRBV10-3
CASSDSGGTDTQYF TRBJ2-3 TRBV6-1
CASSLSGTGNSPLHF TRBJ1-6 TRBV27
CASSINTVGTYEQYF TRBJ2-7 TRBV19
CASSKPVYNEQFF TRBJ2-1 TRBV27
CASRTGMNTEAFF TRBJ1-1 TRBV19
CASSQEPSGGEQFF TRBJ2-1 TRBV4-3
CAWSVQGNTIYF TRBJ1-3 TRBV30
CASSSRSYTEAFF TRBJ1-1 TRBV27
CASSQVGGRAISLEQYF TRBJ2-7 TRBV4-1
CAITPDRVSGNTIYF TRBJ1-3 TRBV10-3
CASRPATGGREQFF TRBJ2-1 TRBV2
CATSRLGRVGDTQYF TRBJ2-3 TRBV15
CASSPPGGGWLERYGYTF TRBJ1-2 TRBV7-2
CASSFRDSVREQYF - TRBV27
CASSEGVLTGLDTYNSPLHF TRBJ1-6 TRBV2
CASSLAGQGGTNEKLFF TRBJ1-4 TRBV7-2
CASSLDGVLDEQFF TRBJ2-1 TRBV7-2
CASSFSGTVYNSPLHF TRBJ1-6 TRBV27
CASSGEGQGRRNTIYF TRBJ1-3 TRBV5-1
CASSRGGGLSYEQYF TRBJ2-7 TRBV11-1
CATSSQTGGTEAFF TRBJ1-1 TRBV15
CASSQDQDRVFEAFF TRBJ1-1 TRBV4-2
CASSLRGRAGEKLFF TRBJ1-4 TRBV4-1
CASSVTEGSWGAQYF TRBJ2-5 TRBV9
CASSLDRQVGETQYF TRBJ2-5 TRBV5-1
CASSPQSRMTRTEAFF TRBJ1-1 TRBV7-2
CAISEPPDRGGTEAFF TRBJ1-1 TRBV10-3
CASTESQLNTEAFF TRBJ1-1 TRBV28
CASSPRRGGRNEQFF TRBJ2-1 TRBV7-9
CASSQETGCGYPF TRBJ1-2 TRBV4-3
CASTLDTGDQETQYF TRBJ2-5 TRBV7-9
CASSRWGDRGSTDTQYF TRBJ2-3 TRBV13
CASSLQTSGAVDTQYF TRBJ2-3 TRBV18
CASSQQVGAGYTF TRBJ1-2 TRBV18
CASRSWGGVVSEAFF TRBJ1-1 TRBV7-9
CASSLRQGAYNSPLHF TRBJ1-6 TRBV7-9
CASTRVVKDSPLHF TRBJ1-6 TRBV6-1
CASSNRGSSRGELFF TRBJ2-2 TRBV9
CASREPITEGYTF TRBJ1-2 TRBV7-9
CASSLTTGRRQNYGYTF TRBJ1-2 TRBV7-3
CAIKEAGAEAFF TRBJ1-1 TRBV10-3
CAIRGTGEGGTEAFF TRBJ1-1 TRBV10-3
CASSYPVSGEYESETQYF TRBJ2-5 TRBV6-7
CASSPGTGKDTQYF TRBJ2-3 TRBV6-1
CATSRGGTSSPLSGNTIYF TRBJ1-3 TRBV15
CASGPGRGPPSF TRBJ1-2 TRBV12-5
CASSVAPGVNTGELFF TRBJ2-2 TRBV9